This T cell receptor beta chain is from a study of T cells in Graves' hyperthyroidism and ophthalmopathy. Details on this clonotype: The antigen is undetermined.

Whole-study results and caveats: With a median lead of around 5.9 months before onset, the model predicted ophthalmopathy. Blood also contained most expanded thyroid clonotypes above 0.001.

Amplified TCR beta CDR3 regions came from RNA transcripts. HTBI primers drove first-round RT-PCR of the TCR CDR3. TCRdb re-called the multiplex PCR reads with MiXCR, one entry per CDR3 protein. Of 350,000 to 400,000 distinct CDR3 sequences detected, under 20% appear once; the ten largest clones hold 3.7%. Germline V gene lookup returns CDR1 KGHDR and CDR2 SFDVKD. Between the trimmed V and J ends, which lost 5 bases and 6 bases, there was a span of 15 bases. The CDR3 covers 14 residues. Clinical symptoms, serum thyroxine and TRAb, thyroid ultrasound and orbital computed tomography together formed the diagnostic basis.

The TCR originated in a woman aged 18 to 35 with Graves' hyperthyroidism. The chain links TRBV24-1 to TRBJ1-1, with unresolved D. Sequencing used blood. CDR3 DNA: TGTGCCACCAGTGGCGTAGGGCGCGAGGCTGAAGCTTTCTTT. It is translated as CATSGVGREAEAFF.